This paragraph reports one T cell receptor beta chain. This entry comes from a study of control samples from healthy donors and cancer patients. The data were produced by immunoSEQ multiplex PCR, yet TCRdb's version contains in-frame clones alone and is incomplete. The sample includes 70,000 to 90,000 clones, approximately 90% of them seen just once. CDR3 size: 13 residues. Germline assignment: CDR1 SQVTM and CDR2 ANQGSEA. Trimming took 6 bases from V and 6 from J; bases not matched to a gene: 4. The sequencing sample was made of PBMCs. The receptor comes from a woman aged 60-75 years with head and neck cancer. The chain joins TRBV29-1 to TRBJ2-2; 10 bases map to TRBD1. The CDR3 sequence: CSVTGGAAGELFF. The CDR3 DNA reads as TGCAGCGTGACAGGGGGCGCGGCCGGGGAGCTGTTTTTT.